Presented here are 28 T cell receptor beta chains from one specimen sequenced in a study of PD-1 blockade in classical Hodgkin lymphoma. Each patient's relapse followed autologous stem cell transplantation, and brentuximab vedotin exposure varied. Data came from immunoSEQ multiplex PCR; TCRdb stores just in-frame clones and leaves some out. This sample has about 98,000 clones, with roughly 79% found just once. The sequenced sample was peripheral blood mononuclear cells (PBMCs), obtained before the second cycle of nivolumab. These receptors were obtained from a human donor with classical Hodgkin lymphoma.

This chain uses TRBV4-3 with TRBJ2-7, with 10 bases matching TRBD1. With V trimmed by 3 bases and J by 0 bases, 5 bases remained unmatched. CDR3 length: 16 amino acids. The V gene's germline CDR1 is LGHNA and CDR2 YSLEER. CDR3: CASSHVGTGVSYEQYF. The DNA for the CDR3 is TGCGCCAGCAGCCACGTGGGGACAGGGGTCTCCTACGAGCAGTACTTC.

This chain connects TRBV30 to TRBJ1-5; no clear D gene. The germline gives CDR1 GTSNPN, CDR2 SVGIG (reference sequence). V gave up 2 bases and J gave up 3 bases, with 11 bases separating them. CDR3 length equals 14 residues. CDR3 nucleotide sequence: TGTGCCTGGAGTAGAGGGTCAGACAATCAGCCCCAGCATTTT. It translates to CAWSRGSDNQPQHF.

The V call is TRBV28, the J call TRBJ1-1; 8 bases align to TRBD1. Germline V lookup: CDR1 MDHEN, CDR2 SYDVKM. CDR3 length equals 15 residues. V was clipped by 5 bases and J by 5 bases; unmatched bases: 10. Here the CDR3 reads CASSPRTGSGTEAFF. CDR3 sequence (DNA): TGTGCCAGCAGTCCACGGACAGGGAGTGGTACTGAAGCTTTCTTT.

The rearrangement uses TRBV29-1 and TRBJ2-3; D may be TRBD2 (5 bases). CDR3 length equals 14 residues. The V and J ends lost 5 bases and 2 bases respectively, with 14 bases between them. Germline CDR1 and CDR2: SQVTM and ANQGSEA. This CDR3 reads CSVPRAEHTDTQYF. As DNA, the CDR3 is TGCAGCGTTCCACGAGCGGAGCACACAGATACGCAGTATTTT.

The chain couples TRBV6-5 to TRBJ1-1, with 7 bases fitting TRBD1. The V gene's germline CDR1 is MNHEY and CDR2 SVGAGI. Germline trimming cut 6 bases from V and 2 bases from J; bases unmatched to any gene: 9. The CDR3 is 15 residues long. The CDR3 region is CASRGAGTVNTEAFF. The CDR3 DNA reads as TGTGCCAGCAGGGGGGCCGGGACAGTCAACACTGAAGCTTTCTTT.

J is TRBJ2-7 and V is TRBV5-4; maybe TRBD1 (6 bases). Germline lookup yields CDR1 SGHNT and CDR2 YYREEE (reference sequence). The CDR3 spans 13 residues. The ends were cut back, 8 bases at V and 0 bases at J, with 12 bases in the middle. CDR3: CASSRDISYEQYF. The CDR3 bases are TGTGCCAGTTCCCGGGACATCTCCTACGAGCAGTACTTC.

This chain joins TRBV7-2 and TRBJ2-1; 7 positions match TRBD2. V was pared by 0 bases and J by 3 bases, with 8 bases of the junction left unmatched. CDR3 size: 17 residues. Germline V gene data show CDR1 as SGHTA and CDR2 as FQGNSA. CDR3 nucleotide sequence: TGTGCCAGCAGCTTAGCCCCCCGCGGGAGCAGCTACAATGAGCAGTTCTTC. Translated, it gives CASSLAPRGSSYNEQFF.

V usage is TRBV10-2 and J usage is TRBJ1-1, with D tentatively TRBD1 (5 bases). Germline V gene lookup returns CDR1 WSHSY and CDR2 SAAADI. The CDR3 sequence is 14 residues long. V was pared by 6 bases and J by 11 bases, with 22 bases between. The CDR3 sequence: CASSHLGGGIQAFF. The CDR3 coding sequence is TGCGCCAGCAGCCATCTGGGTGGGGGAATTCAGGCTTTCTTT.

The chain recombines TRBV9 with TRBJ2-3; no clear D gene. Germline loops: CDR1 SGDLS, CDR2 YYNGEE. The CDR3 is 14 amino acids. Trimming left V 3 bases short and J 1 base short, with 9 bases between. CDR3 loop: CASSGFWGTDTQYF. The CDR3, as DNA: TGTGCCAGCAGCGGGTTTTGGGGCACAGATACGCAGTATTTT.

This chain links TRBV11-2 with TRBJ1-2; TRBD1 aligns across 10 bases. The germline gives CDR1 SGHAT, CDR2 FQNNGV. This CDR3 spans 15 amino acids. The V gene end was trimmed by 5 bases and the J gene end by 3 bases; junction bases not matched to a gene: 6. The CDR3 loop is CASSQDRGRDYGYTF. In DNA form, the CDR3 reads TGTGCCAGCAGCCAAGACAGGGGGCGAGACTATGGCTACACCTTC.

The chain couples TRBV10-2 to TRBJ2-7; 10 nucleotides align to TRBD1. CDR1 and CDR2 (germline): WSHSY, SAAADI. V shed 7 bases and J 1 base; nucleotides not matched to a gene: 7. The CDR3 runs to 15 residues. The CDR3 region has the DNA TGCGCCAGCATGTTGTTGGACAGGGGGTCCTACGAGCAGTACTTC. It yields the protein CASMLLDRGSYEQYF.

In nucleotides, the CDR3 is TGTGCCAGCTCACCCCTAGGTGGAGGAAACACCGGGGAGCTGTTTTTT. Its translation is CASSPLGGGNTGELFF. This chain links TRBV18 with TRBJ2-2; maybe TRBD2 (5 bases). CDR3 length: 16 amino acids. Germline V gene lookup returns CDR1 KGHSH and CDR2 LQKENI. Trimming took off 3 bases at V and 2 bases at J, with 13 bases between the two ends.

V is TRBV4-1 and J is TRBJ1-5; 11 bases map to TRBD1. Germline V gene lookup returns CDR1 MGHRA and CDR2 YSYEKL. The V segment lost 0 bases and the J segment 2 bases; nucleotides outside the gene matches: 12. The CDR3 runs to 20 residues. The CDR3 loop is CASSQDPGQGARGGNQPQHF. As DNA, the CDR3 is TGCGCCAGCAGCCAAGATCCTGGACAGGGGGCGCGGGGGGGCAATCAGCCCCAGCATTTT.

The chain uses TRBV10-3 and TRBJ1-1; D is unresolved. With 4 bases removed from V and 0 bases from J, the gap between germline ends came to 6 bases. Germline V lookup: CDR1 ENHRY, CDR2 SYGVKD. The CDR3 is 13 residues long. The CDR3, as DNA: TGTGCCATCAGTGTGATCCTGAACACTGAAGCTTTCTTT. Translation: CAISVILNTEAFF.

This rearrangement joins TRBV10-3 to TRBJ1-5; 8 bases match TRBD1. CDR1 is ENHRY and CDR2 is SYGVKD in the germline V gene. There are 14 residues in the CDR3. J was trimmed by 6 bases and V by 4 bases; bases with no gene match: 5. CDR3 residues: CAISVQGVGQPQHF. The CDR3, as DNA: TGTGCCATCAGTGTACAGGGGGTCGGTCAGCCCCAGCATTTT.

The chain combines TRBV4-1 with TRBJ2-7; a weak D match, TRBD2 (6 bases). The CDR3 totals 16 residues. The germline V gene encodes CDR1 MGHRA and CDR2 YSYEKL. V dropped 0 bases and J dropped 1 base, with 13 bases sitting between them. The CDR3 region is CASSQDTGLTSYEQYF. The CDR3 DNA reads TGCGCCAGCAGCCAAGATACCGGACTAACTTCCTACGAGCAGTACTTC.

This rearrangement joins TRBV6-1 to TRBJ2-7, with TRBD2 matching over 9 bases. Germline V gene data show CDR1 as MNHNS and CDR2 as SASEGT. The CDR3 has 14 residues. The junction had 7 bases not matched to a gene; V was cut back by 4 bases and J by 6 bases. Here the CDR3 DNA reads TGTGCCAGCAGTGGCCCGGGACTAGCTGCCGAGCAGTACTTC. Protein sequence: CASSGPGLAAEQYF.

The chain links TRBV9 to TRBJ2-3; no definite D call. The germline V gene encodes CDR1 SGDLS and CDR2 YYNGEE. V lost 0 bases, J lost 3 bases, and 5 bases lay in between. This CDR3 is 13 amino acids long. The CDR3 DNA reads TGTGCCAGCAGCGTAGTTTCTACAGATACGCAGTATTTT. The encoded protein is CASSVVSTDTQYF.

CDR3 DNA: TGTGCCAGCAGCTTCGGAGTCGGGAGGGCCTACGAGCAGTACTTC. As protein: CASSFGVGRAYEQYF. The chain couples TRBV7-2 to TRBJ2-7, with 8 bases matching TRBD2. The trim removed 3 bases at V and 2 bases at J, leaving 6 bases unmatched. The length of the CDR3 is 15 residues. In germline, CDR1 is SGHTA, CDR2 FQGNSA.

In the case of this clone: This sample includes further DNA sequences coding for the same CDR3. The chain combines TRBV14 with TRBJ2-7; D remains ambiguous. This CDR3 region has 13 residues. Germline V gives CDR1 SGHDN, CDR2 FVKESK. Trimming pared 1 base from V and 4 bases from J, leaving 8 bases between. The CDR3 here is CASSQVVGYEQYF. CDR3 bases: TGTGCCAGCAGCCAAGTAGTGGGGTACGAGCAGTACTTC.

V usage is TRBV4-2 and J usage is TRBJ2-7; 8 positions match TRBD2. Germline CDR1 LGHNA, CDR2 YNFKEQ. With V trimmed by 1 base and J by 2 bases, 10 bases remained unmatched. The CDR3 has 17 amino acids. CDR3 sequence: CASSQAGPAGVPYEQYF. CDR3 nucleotide sequence: TGTGCCAGCAGCCAAGCAGGGCCAGCGGGAGTCCCCTACGAGCAGTACTTC.

This chain uses TRBV6-5 with TRBJ2-1; D gene uncertain. From germline, CDR1 is MNHEY and CDR2 SVGAGI. The CDR3 extends over 14 amino acids. Trimming shortened V by 4 bases and J by 0 bases, and 7 bases separated the two germline ends. The CDR3: CASSSESSYNEQFF. The CDR3 nucleotides read TGTGCCAGCAGTTCTGAAAGCTCCTACAATGAGCAGTTCTTC.

V and J are TRBV6-1 and TRBJ2-1; maybe TRBD2 (7 bases). Germline CDR1 reads MNHNS; CDR2 reads SASEGT. The CDR3 consists of 15 residues. Trimming pared 6 bases from V and 8 bases from J, leaving 20 bases between. The CDR3 sequence is CASSTTWGGADEQFF. The DNA for the CDR3 is TGTGCCAGCAGCACCACCTGGGGGGGGGCGGATGAGCAGTTCTTC.

The V gene is TRBV4-2, the J gene TRBJ2-1, with TRBD2 matching 12 bases. CDR3 length equals 16 residues. The germline gives CDR1 LGHNA, CDR2 YNFKEQ. With V trimmed by 5 bases and J by 4 bases, 6 bases remained unmatched. As DNA, the CDR3 is TGTGCCAGCAGCTTTCAGACTAGCGGGGGTTACAATGAGCAGTTCTTC. Its protein product is CASSFQTSGGYNEQFF.

In regard to this clone: The sample carries other DNA sequences with the same CDR3. This chain uses TRBV6-1 with TRBJ1-5; possible D gene TRBD1, 5 bases. CDR3 length: 14 residues. Trimming cost V 4 bases and J 2 bases, with 9 bases left between them. Germline V gene data show CDR1 as MNHNS and CDR2 as SASEGT. The DNA for the CDR3 is TGTGCCAGCAGTGGAACGGGGGGCAATCAGCCCCAGCATTTT. Its protein is CASSGTGGNQPQHF.

The chain uses TRBV11-1 and TRBJ1-4; D is unclear. This CDR3 has 14 residues. CDR1 and CDR2 from the germline V gene are SGHAT and FQDESV (reference sequence). With 4 bases removed from V and 5 bases from J, the gap between germline ends came to 11 bases. The CDR3 spells CASSSRRANEKLFF. As DNA, the CDR3 is TGTGCCAGCAGCTCCCGGAGAGCGAATGAAAAACTGTTTTTT.

The chain is built from TRBV5-1 and TRBJ2-3; weak D call: TRBD2 (5 bases). The CDR3 covers 16 residues. Trimming shortened V by 2 bases and J by 0 bases, and 13 bases separated the two germline ends. Germline V gene lookup returns CDR1 SGHRS and CDR2 YFSETQ. CDR3 bases: TGCGCCAGCAGCTTAGCAACCGGACTGAGCACAGATACGCAGTATTTT. This sequence encodes CASSLATGLSTDTQYF. The full variable domain, with the rest looked up from reference TRBV5-1 and TRBJ2-3, is KAGVTQTPRYLIKTRGQQVTLSCSPISGHRSVSWYQQTPGQGLQFLFEYFSETQRNKGNFPGRFSGRQFSNSRSEMNVSTLELGDSALYLCASSLATGLSTDTQYFGPGTRLTVL.

V is TRBV18 and J is TRBJ2-1; D is undetermined. Looked up from germline, CDR1 is KGHSH and CDR2 is LQKENI. This CDR3 region has 14 residues. V was shortened by 2 bases and J by 11 bases, with 16 bases between the two germline ends. CDR3 sequence reads: CASSPVADPTKQFF. The CDR3 nucleotides are TGTGCCAGCTCACCAGTGGCGGATCCGACAAAGCAGTTCTTC. The full variable domain, in which reference TRBV18 and TRBJ2-1 provide the parts outside the CDR3, is NAGVMQNPRHLVRRRGQEARLRCSPMKGHSHVYWYRQLPEEGLKFMVYLQKENIIDESGMPKERFSAEFPKEGPSILRIQQVVRGDSAAYFCASSPVADPTKQFFGPGTRLTVL.